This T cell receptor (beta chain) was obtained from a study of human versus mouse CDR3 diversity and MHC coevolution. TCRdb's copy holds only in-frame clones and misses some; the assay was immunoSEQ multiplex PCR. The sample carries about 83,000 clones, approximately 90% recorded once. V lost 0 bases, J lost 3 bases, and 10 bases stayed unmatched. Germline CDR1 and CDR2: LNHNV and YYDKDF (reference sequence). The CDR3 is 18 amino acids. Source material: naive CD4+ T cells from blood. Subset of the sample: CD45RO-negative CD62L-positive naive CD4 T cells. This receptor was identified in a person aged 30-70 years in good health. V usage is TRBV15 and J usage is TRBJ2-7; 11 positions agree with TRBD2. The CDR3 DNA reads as TGTGCCACCAGCAGAGACCGTGTAACGGGACTAGCGGACTACGAGCAGTACTTC. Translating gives CATSRDRVTGLADYEQYF.